This passage covers 14 T cell receptor beta chains from one sample sequenced in a study of blood T cell repertoires in COVID-19. Sequenced by immunoSEQ multiplex PCR; TCRdb stores in-frame clones only, minus some. The sample has about 220,000 clones, 65% to 90% seen once. Sequencing was performed on peripheral blood. The receptors were sampled from a human donor in a cohort sampled during active COVID-19.

This chain links TRBV2 with TRBJ2-7, with D possibly being TRBD2 (6 bases). In germline, CDR1 is SNHLY, CDR2 FYNNEI. V was clipped by 10 bases and J by 6 bases, with 16 bases between them. This CDR3 spans 12 amino acids. The CDR3 DNA is TGTGCCATCTCTAGGGACGGGGGCGAGCAGTACTTC. Protein product: CAISRDGGEQYF.

The gene calls are TRBV19 and TRBJ2-1, with 7 bases matching TRBD2. Per the germline V gene, CDR1 is LNHDA and CDR2 is SQIVND (reference sequence). The ends lost 7 bases at V and 1 base at J; junction bases unmatched: 4. The CDR3 contains 14 residues. In DNA form, the CDR3 reads TGTGCCAGTACTACTAGCGAGTCCTACAATGAGCAGTTCTTC. Residues: CASTTSESYNEQFF.

DNA for the CDR3: TGTGCCAGTAGTATGGAGAGACGAACCTACGAGCAGTACTTC. Translated: CASSMERRTYEQYF. The chain has TRBV19 and TRBJ2-7; D is undetermined. CDR1 and CDR2 from the germline V gene are LNHDA and SQIVND (reference sequence). Trimming took 3 bases from V and 2 from J, leaving 11 bases between them. The CDR3 consists of 14 residues.

V gene TRBV18 combines with J gene TRBJ1-2; tentative D call: TRBD1 (5 bases). Germline-derived CDR1 and CDR2 are KGHSH and LQKENI. CDR3 length: 14 amino acids. With 1 base removed from V and 4 bases from J, the gap between germline ends came to 10 bases. Written as DNA, the CDR3 is TGTGCCAGCTCACCACAAGGGGTCGTCTATGGCTACACCTTC. Translated, it gives CASSPQGVVYGYTF.

Concerning this clone: Other DNA sequences from this sample encode an identical CDR3 as well. The chain links TRBV18 to TRBJ2-5; 8 nucleotides match TRBD2. Germline CDR1 is KGHSH and CDR2 is LQKENI. The V segment lost 3 bases and the J segment 5 bases; nucleotides outside the gene matches: 2. The CDR3 covers 13 residues. The CDR3, as DNA: TGTGCCAGCTCACCCGGGAGGGGTGAGACCCAGTACTTC. As protein: CASSPGRGETQYF.

The rearrangement links TRBV3-1 (or the pseudogene TRBV3-2) to TRBJ2-1; 8 bases line up with TRBD2. Trimming removed 4 bases from V and 1 base from J; junction bases left unmatched: 6. The germline V gene has CDR1 LGHDT and CDR2 YNNKEL (reference sequence). This CDR3 spans 16 amino acids. The CDR3 protein is CASSRTSGNSYNEQFF. For the CDR3, the DNA is TGTGCCAGCAGCCGCACTAGCGGTAATTCCTACAATGAGCAGTTCTTC.

This chain connects TRBV9 to TRBJ2-1; TRBD2 aligns across 12 bases. V dropped 4 bases and J dropped 7; count of bases not matched to a gene: 9. The CDR3 length is 16 residues. The germline V gene has CDR1 SGDLS and CDR2 YYNGEE. Here the CDR3 DNA reads TGTGCCAGCAGCAGACTAGCGGGAGAGTTCGCGAATGAGCAGTTCTTC. Residues: CASSRLAGEFANEQFF. Full variable domain (remainder filled in from reference TRBV9 and TRBJ2-1): DSGVTQTPKHLITATGQRVTLRCSPRSGDLSVYWYQQSLDQGLQFLIQYYNGEERAKGNILERFSAQQFPDLHSELNLSSLELGDSALYFCASSRLAGEFANEQFFGPGTRLTVL.

The genes are TRBV29-1 and TRBJ1-4; D is undetermined. This CDR3 is built from 13 residues. Germline CDR1 SQVTM, CDR2 ANQGSEA. Deletions cut 2 bases from V and 8 bases from J, with 12 bases between. DNA of the CDR3: TGCAGCGTTGAAAACCCCGAGGGCGAAAAACTGTTTTTT. Translating gives CSVENPEGEKLFF.

The J gene is TRBJ1-4, the V gene TRBV29-1; D is perhaps TRBD1 (6 bases). Trimming removed 4 bases from V and 0 bases from J, with 15 bases in between. The CDR3 is 16 amino acids. Germline V gene lookup returns CDR1 SQVTM and CDR2 ANQGSEA. The CDR3 here is CSVGVRGPATNEKLFF. DNA for the CDR3: TGCAGCGTTGGTGTCAGGGGCCCTGCAACTAATGAAAAACTGTTTTTT.

In its sample, this clone was seen a few times. The chain combines TRBV10-1 with TRBJ1-3; 10 nucleotides line up with TRBD1. CDR3 length equals 15 residues. Losses at the gene ends were 8 bases for V and 4 bases for J; bases not matched to a gene: 8. Germline values: CDR1 WNHNN, CDR2 SYGVQD (reference sequence). CDR3 coding DNA: TGCGCCAGCCCGTCAGACAGGGGGCCCGGAAACACCATATATTTT. It is translated as CASPSDRGPGNTIYF.

This clone has a handful of counts. In DNA form, the CDR3 reads TGTGCCAGCAGCCCCCGGGACAGGGGCTTTAATGAAAAACTGTTTTTT. This translates into CASSPRDRGFNEKLFF. The chain joins TRBV3-1 (or the pseudogene TRBV3-2) to TRBJ1-4; 10 positions match TRBD1. The J segment lost 4 bases and the V segment lost 4 bases, leaving 6 bases of the junction unmatched. The CDR3 has 16 amino acids. The germline V gene has CDR1 LGHDT and CDR2 YNNKEL (reference sequence).

The genes are TRBV24-1 and TRBJ1-1; TRBD1 might be the D (5 bases). V lost 5 bases and J lost 6, with 18 bases in between. Germline-derived CDR1 and CDR2 are KGHDR and SFDVKD. The CDR3 loop spans 15 amino acids. DNA of the CDR3: TGTGCCACCAGTGGAGTCAAGGGGAACGTCGCTGAAGCTTTCTTT. It yields the protein CATSGVKGNVAEAFF.

This clone was observed a handful of times. This sequence joins TRBV24-1 and TRBJ1-1; possible D gene TRBD1, 5 bases. The ends were cut back, 4 bases at V and 5 bases at J, with 10 bases in the middle. The CDR3 loop spans 13 amino acids. Per germline, CDR1 KGHDR and CDR2 SFDVKD. The CDR3 region is CATSEAGRTEAFF. CDR3 sequence (DNA): TGTGCCACCAGTGAGGCAGGGAGGACTGAAGCTTTCTTT.

This chain uses TRBV6-5 with TRBJ2-1; 11 bases fit TRBD2. After removal of 7 bases from V and 6 bases from J, the junction contained 5 bases not matched to a gene. This CDR3 has 14 residues. Germline V gene data show CDR1 as MNHEY and CDR2 as SVGAGI. The CDR3 DNA is TGTGCCAGCAAGGGGCTAGCGGGAGGCAATGAGCAGTTCTTC. Protein: CASKGLAGGNEQFF.